The text below deals with one T cell receptor beta chain. A read error may produce the germline difference seen at one junction end. This record comes from a study of blood T cell repertoires in COVID-19. CDR3 size: 15 residues. From germline, CDR1 is ENHRY and CDR2 SYGVKD. Seattle patients were enrolled during active infection and followed longitudinally. Original handling: Cell counts per sample came from amplifying reference gene primers. Here immunoSEQ multiplex PCR was the method, and the copy in TCRdb shows in-frame clones only, minus some. Clone size and V and J calls were adopted from that table, with D and trimming inferred from the DNA. Of about 250,000 clones in the sample, almost 90% are singletons; the top ten hold about 2.1%.

This clonotype was obtained from a woman between 55 and 75 years old with COVID-19, enrolled during active disease. Sample: peripheral blood. J is TRBJ2-5 and V is TRBV10-3; D not certain. In DNA, the CDR3 is TGTGCCGTCAGTGAGTCCTTGACACCACAAGAGACCCAGTACTTC. Protein: CAVSESLTPQETQYF.